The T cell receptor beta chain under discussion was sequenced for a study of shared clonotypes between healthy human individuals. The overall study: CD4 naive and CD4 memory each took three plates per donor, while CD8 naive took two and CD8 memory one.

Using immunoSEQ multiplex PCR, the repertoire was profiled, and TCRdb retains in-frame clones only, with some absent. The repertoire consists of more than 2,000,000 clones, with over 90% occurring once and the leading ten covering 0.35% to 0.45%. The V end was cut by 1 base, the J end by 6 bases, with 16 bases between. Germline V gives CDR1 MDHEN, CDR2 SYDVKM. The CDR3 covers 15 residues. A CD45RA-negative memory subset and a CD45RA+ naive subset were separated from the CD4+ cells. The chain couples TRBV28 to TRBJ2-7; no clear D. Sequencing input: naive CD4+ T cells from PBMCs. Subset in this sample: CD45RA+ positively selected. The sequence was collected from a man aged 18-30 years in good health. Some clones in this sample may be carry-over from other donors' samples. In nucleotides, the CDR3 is TGTGCCAGCAGTTTATTAGATCCTTCCTTGGGCGAGCAGTACTTC. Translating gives CASSLLDPSLGEQYF. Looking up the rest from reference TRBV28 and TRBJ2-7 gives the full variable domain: DVKVTQSSRYLVKRTGEKVFLECVQDMDHENMFWYRQDPGLGLRLIYFSYDVKMKEKGDIPEGYSVSREKKERFSLILESASTNQTSMYLCASSLLDPSLGEQYFGPGTRLTVT.